These 3 T cell receptor beta chains share one sample of origin, sequenced in a study of blood T cell repertoires in COVID-19 (dated by TCRdb to the early 2020s). Libraries were made using the immunoSEQ multiplex PCR assay. This is the immuneACCESS table as TCRdb keeps it, with only in-frame sequences that have V and J called. A part of the clones is gone; compared with another copy, unresolved V genes explain less than half, and the rest is unexplained. The sample has about 220,000 clones on record, approximately 78% of them singletons. The ten largest clones add up to 5.2% of the sample. The sequencing sample was made of peripheral blood. The receptors were gathered from a woman in her seventies with COVID-19, enrolled during active disease.

The gene calls are TRBV29-1 and TRBJ2-1, with D perhaps matching TRBD1 (6 bases). Trimming pared 6 bases from V and 1 base from J, leaving 13 bases between. The CDR3 totals 14 residues. Germline loops: CDR1 SQVTM, CDR2 ANQGSEA. The CDR3 DNA reads TGCAGCGTGCTCAGGGGAAGATCCTACAATGAGCAGTTCTTC. Its translation is CSVLRGRSYNEQFF.

The CDR3 spells CASSLLRAGVVPGELFF. The CDR3 DNA follows: TGTGCCAGCAGCTTATTGAGGGCGGGAGTGGTGCCCGGGGAGCTGTTTTTT. This chain connects TRBV7-9 to TRBJ2-2; 7 bases line up with TRBD2. Trimming cost V 2 bases and J 6 bases; bases outside gene matches: 12. This CDR3 comprises 17 residues. CDR1 is SEHNR and CDR2 is FQNEAQ in the germline V gene (reference sequence). Variable domain in full (rest from reference TRBV7-9 and TRBJ2-2): DTGVSQNPRHKITKRGQNVTFRCDPISEHNRLYWYRQTLGQGPEFLTYFQNEAQLEKSRLLSDRFSAERPKGSFSTLEIQRTEQGDSAMYLCASSLLRAGVVPGELFFGEGSRLTVL.

V gene TRBV6-1 combines with J gene TRBJ1-2; no firm D call. The CDR3 contains 15 residues. V was shortened by 3 bases and J by 9 bases, with 20 bases between the two germline ends. In germline, CDR1 is MNHNS, CDR2 SASEGT. For the CDR3, the DNA is TGTGCCAGCAGTGATGATTTGTGGTCGGTGAAAAGCTACACCTTC. Its protein product is CASSDDLWSVKSYTF.